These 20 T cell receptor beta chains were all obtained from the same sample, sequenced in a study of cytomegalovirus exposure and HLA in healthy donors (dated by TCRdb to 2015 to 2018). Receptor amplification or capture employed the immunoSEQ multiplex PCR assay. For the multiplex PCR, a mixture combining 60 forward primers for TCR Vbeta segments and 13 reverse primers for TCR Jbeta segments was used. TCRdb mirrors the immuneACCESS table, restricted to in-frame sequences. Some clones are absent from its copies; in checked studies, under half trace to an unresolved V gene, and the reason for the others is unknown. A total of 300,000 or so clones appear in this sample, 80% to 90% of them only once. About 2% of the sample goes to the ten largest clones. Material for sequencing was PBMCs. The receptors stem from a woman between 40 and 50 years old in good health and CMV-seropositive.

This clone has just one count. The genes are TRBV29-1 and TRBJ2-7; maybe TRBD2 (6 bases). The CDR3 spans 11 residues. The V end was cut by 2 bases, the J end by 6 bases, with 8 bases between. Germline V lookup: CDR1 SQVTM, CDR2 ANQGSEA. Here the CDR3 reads CSVERGSEQYF. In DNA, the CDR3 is TGCAGCGTTGAACGGGGGTCCGAGCAGTACTTC.

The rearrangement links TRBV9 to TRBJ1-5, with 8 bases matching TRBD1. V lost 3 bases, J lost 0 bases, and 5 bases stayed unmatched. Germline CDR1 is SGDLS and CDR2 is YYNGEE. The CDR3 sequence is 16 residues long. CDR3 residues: CASSGGQGLSNQPQHF. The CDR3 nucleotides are TGTGCCAGCAGCGGAGGACAGGGCCTTAGCAATCAGCCCCAGCATTTT.

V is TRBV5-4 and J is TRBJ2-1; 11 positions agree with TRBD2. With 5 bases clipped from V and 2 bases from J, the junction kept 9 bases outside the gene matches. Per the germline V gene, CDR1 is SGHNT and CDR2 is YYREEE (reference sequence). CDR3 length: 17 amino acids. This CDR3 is CASSNGGSGRAYNEQFF. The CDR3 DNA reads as TGTGCCAGCAGTAATGGGGGTAGCGGGAGGGCCTACAATGAGCAGTTCTTC.

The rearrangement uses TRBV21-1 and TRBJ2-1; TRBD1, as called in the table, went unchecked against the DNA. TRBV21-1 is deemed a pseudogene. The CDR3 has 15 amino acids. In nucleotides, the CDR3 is TGTGCCAGCATTAAACACAGGGGGCCCTACAATGAGCAGTTCTTC. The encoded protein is CASIKHRGPYNEQFF.

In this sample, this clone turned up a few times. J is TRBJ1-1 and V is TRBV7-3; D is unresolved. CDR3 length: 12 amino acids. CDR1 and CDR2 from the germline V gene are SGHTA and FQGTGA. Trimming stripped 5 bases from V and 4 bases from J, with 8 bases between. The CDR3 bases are TGTGCCAGCAGCCCCCGAGGCACTGAAGCTTTCTTT. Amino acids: CASSPRGTEAFF. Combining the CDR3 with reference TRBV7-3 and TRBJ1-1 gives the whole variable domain GAGVSQTPSNKVTEKGKYVELRCDPISGHTALYWYRQSLGQGPEFLIYFQGTGAADDSGLPNDRFFAVRPEGSVSTLKIQRTERGDSAVYLCASSPRGTEAFFGQGTRLTVV.

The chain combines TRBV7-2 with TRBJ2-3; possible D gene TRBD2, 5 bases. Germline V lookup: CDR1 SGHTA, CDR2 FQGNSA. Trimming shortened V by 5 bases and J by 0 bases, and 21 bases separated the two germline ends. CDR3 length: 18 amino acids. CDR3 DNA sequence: TGTGCCAGCAGCCTTTTCCTATTAGTAGCGACTAGCACAGATACGCAGTATTTT. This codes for CASSLFLLVATSTDTQYF.

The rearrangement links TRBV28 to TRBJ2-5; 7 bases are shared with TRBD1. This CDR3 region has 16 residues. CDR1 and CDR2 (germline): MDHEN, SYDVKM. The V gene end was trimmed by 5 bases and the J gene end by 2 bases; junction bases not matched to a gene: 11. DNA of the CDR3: TGTGCCAGCAGTCCGTACCGGGGACAGACTCAAGAGACCCAGTACTTC. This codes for CASSPYRGQTQETQYF. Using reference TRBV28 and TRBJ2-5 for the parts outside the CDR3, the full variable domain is DVKVTQSSRYLVKRTGEKVFLECVQDMDHENMFWYRQDPGLGLRLIYFSYDVKMKEKGDIPEGYSVSREKKERFSLILESASTNQTSMYLCASSPYRGQTQETQYFGPGTRLLVL.

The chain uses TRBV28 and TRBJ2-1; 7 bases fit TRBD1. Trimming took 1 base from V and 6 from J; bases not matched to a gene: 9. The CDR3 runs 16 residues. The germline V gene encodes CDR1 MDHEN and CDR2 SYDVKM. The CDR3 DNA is TGTGCCAGCAGTTTATACAGGGGACAGTCTTTCAATGAGCAGTTCTTC. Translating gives CASSLYRGQSFNEQFF.

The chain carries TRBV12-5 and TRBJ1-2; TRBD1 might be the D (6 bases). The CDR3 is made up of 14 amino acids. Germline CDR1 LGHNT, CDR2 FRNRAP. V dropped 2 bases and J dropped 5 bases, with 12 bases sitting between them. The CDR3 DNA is TGTGCTAGTGGTTTGACAGGGAGCTGGTATGGCTACACCTTC. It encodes CASGLTGSWYGYTF. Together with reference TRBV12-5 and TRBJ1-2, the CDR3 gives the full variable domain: DARVTQTPRHKVTEMGQEVTMRCQPILGHNTVFWYRQTMMQGLELLAYFRNRAPLDDSGMPKDRFSAEMPDATLATLKIQPSEPRDSAVYFCASGLTGSWYGYTFGSGTRLTVV.

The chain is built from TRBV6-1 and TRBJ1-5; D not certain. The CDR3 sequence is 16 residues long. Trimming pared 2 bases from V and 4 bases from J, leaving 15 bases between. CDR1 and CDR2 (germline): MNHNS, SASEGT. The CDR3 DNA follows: TGTGCCAGCAGTGAAAGCACGGCCGGAGCGAATCAGCCCCAGCATTTT. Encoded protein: CASSESTAGANQPQHF.

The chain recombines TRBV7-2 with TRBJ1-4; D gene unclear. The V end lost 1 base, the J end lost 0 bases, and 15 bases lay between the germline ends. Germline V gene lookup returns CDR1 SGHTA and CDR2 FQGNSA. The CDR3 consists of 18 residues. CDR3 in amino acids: CASSLGGGSFATNEKLFF. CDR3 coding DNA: TGTGCCAGCAGCTTAGGGGGAGGCTCCTTTGCAACTAATGAAAAACTGTTTTTT.

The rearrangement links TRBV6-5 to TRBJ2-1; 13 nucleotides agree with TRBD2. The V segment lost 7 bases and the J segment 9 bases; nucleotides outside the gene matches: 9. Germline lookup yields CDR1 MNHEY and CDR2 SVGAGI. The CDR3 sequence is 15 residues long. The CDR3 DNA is TGTGCCAGCACCTGGACTAGCGGGAGATCTGGTGAGCAGTTCTTC. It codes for CASTWTSGRSGEQFF.

In DNA form, the CDR3 reads TGTGCCAGCAGTAACCTCAGTGAGCAGTTCTTC. Translated, it gives CASSNLSEQFF. The rearrangement uses TRBV28 and TRBJ2-1; D is undetermined. V lost 5 bases to trimming and J lost 9 bases, with 8 bases between them. The CDR3 is 11 residues long. CDR1 MDHEN and CDR2 SYDVKM come from the germline V gene.

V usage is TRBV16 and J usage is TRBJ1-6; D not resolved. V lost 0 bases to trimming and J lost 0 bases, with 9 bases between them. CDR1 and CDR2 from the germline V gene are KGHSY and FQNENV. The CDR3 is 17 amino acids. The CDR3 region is CASSQSFGSSYNSPLHF. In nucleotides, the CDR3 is TGTGCCAGCAGCCAATCGTTCGGGAGCTCCTATAATTCACCCCTCCACTTT.

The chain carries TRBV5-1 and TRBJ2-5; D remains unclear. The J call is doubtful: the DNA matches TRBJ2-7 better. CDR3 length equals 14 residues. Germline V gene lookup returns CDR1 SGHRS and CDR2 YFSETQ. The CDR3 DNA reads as TGCGCCAGCAGCTTGGTTAGTGGGCCCTACGAGCAGTACTTC. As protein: CASSLVSGPYEQYF.

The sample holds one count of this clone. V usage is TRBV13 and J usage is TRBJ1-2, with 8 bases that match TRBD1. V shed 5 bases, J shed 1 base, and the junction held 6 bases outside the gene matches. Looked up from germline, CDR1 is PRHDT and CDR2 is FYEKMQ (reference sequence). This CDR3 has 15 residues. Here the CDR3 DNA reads TGTGCCAGCAGCGAGGGACAGGAAGATAACTATGGCTACACCTTC. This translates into CASSEGQEDNYGYTF.

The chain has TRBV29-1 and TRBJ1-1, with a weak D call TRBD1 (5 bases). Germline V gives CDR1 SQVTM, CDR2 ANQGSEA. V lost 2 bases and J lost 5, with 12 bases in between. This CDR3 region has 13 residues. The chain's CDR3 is CSVESGGRTEAFF. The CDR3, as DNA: TGCAGCGTTGAATCGGGGGGGAGAACTGAAGCTTTCTTT.

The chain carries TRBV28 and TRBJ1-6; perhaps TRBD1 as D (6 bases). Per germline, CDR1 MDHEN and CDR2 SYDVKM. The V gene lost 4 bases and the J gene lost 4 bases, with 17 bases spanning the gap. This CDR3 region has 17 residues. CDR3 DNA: TGTGCCAGCAGTTCCGTGACAGGAGGTAGTTATAATTCACCCCTCCACTTT. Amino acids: CASSSVTGGSYNSPLHF. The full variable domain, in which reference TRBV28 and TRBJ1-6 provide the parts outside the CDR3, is DVKVTQSSRYLVKRTGEKVFLECVQDMDHENMFWYRQDPGLGLRLIYFSYDVKMKEKGDIPEGYSVSREKKERFSLILESASTNQTSMYLCASSSVTGGSYNSPLHFGNGTRLTVT.

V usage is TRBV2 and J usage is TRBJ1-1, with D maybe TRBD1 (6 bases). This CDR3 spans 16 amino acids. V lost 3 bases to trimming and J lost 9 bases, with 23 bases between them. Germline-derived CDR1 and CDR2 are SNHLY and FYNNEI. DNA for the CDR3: TGTGCCAGCAGTGATCAACAGGGTGGGGCCCTGGGCAAAGCTTTCTTT. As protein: CASSDQQGGALGKAFF.

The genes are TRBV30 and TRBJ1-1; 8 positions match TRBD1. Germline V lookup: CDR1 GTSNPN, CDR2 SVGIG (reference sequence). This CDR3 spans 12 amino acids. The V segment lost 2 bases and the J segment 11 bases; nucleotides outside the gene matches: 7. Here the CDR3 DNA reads TGTGCCTGGAGTCCTCTGACAGGGGTGGCTTTCTTT. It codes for CAWSPLTGVAFF.